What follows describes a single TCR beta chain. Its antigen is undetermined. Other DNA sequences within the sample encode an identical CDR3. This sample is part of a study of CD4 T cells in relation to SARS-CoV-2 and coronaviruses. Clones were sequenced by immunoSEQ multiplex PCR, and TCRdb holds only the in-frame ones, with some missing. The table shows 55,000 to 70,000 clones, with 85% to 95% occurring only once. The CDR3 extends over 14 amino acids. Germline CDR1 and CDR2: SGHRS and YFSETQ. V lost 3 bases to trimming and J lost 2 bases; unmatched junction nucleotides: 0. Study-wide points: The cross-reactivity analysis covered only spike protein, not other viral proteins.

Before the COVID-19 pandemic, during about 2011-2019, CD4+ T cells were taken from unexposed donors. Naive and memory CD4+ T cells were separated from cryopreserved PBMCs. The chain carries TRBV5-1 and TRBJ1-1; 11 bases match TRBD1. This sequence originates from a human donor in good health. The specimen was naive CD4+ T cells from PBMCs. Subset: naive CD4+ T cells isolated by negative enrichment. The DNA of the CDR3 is TGCGCCAGCAGCTGGACAGGGGGCAACACTGAAGCTTTCTTT. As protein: CASSWTGGNTEAFF.